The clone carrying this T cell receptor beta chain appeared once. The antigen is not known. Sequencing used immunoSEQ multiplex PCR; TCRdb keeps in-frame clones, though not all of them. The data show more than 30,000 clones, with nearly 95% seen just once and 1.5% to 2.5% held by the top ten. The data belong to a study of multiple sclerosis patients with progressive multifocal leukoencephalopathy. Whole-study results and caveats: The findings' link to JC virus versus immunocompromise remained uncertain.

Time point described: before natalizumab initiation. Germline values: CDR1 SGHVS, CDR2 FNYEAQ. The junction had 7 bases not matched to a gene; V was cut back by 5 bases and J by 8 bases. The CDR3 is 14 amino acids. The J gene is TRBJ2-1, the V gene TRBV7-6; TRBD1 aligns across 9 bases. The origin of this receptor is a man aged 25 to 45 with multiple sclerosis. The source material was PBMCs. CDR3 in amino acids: CASSARDRAHEQFF. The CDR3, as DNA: TGTGCCAGCAGCGCTCGGGACAGGGCCCATGAGCAGTTCTTC.